These T cell receptor beta chains were read from a single sample in a study of cytomegalovirus exposure and HLA in healthy donors. Data came from immunoSEQ multiplex PCR; TCRdb stores just in-frame clones and leaves some out. The sample carries under 200,000 clones, roughly 80% recorded once. Sequencing was done on a sample of PBMCs. The receptor set was obtained from a man aged 40-55 years in good health and CMV-seronegative. CDR3s include the opening cysteine and the closing phenylalanine or tryptophan. Fields, in order: clone size, J gene, V gene, D gene, CDR3 protein, CDR3 DNA. The D gene is left open where the match is weak. Only some rows state a clone size, as once, few, many or a class for expanded clones.

.,TRBJ2-7,TRBV1,.,CTSSQGGGPSYEQYF,TGCACCAGCAGCCAAGGAGGAGGCCCCTCCTACGAGCAGTACTTC
.,TRBJ1-4,TRBV4-3,TRBD1,CASSHGRGQGNEKLFF,TGCGCCAGCAGCCACGGGAGGGGGCAGGGTAATGAAAAACTGTTTTTT
.,TRBJ2-7,TRBV2,.,CASKSDGGVVEQYF,TGTGCCAGCAAATCCGACGGGGGTGTTGTCGAGCAGTACTTC
few,TRBJ2-5,TRBV11-3,.,CASSSNREETQYF,TGTGCCAGCAGCTCCAACAGGGAAGAGACCCAGTACTTC
.,TRBJ1-2,TRBV7-3,.,CASSVDRGGGYTF,TGTGCCAGCAGCGTAGATCGGGGGGGCGGCTACACCTTC
.,TRBJ2-5,TRBV5-1,.,CASSLGLAQETQYF,TGCGCCAGCAGCTTGGGTCTAGCCCAAGAGACCCAGTACTTC
.,TRBJ1-6,TRBV7-9,.,CASSLDRNSPLHF,TGTGCCAGCAGCTTAGATCGGAATTCACCCCTCCACTTT
.,TRBJ1-6,TRBV6-5,TRBD1,CASRGTGNSPLHF,TGTGCCAGCAGGGGGACAGGGAATTCACCCCTCCACTTT
.,TRBJ2-7,TRBV4-3,.,CASSQDLGTTSYEQYF,TGCGCCAGCAGCCAAGATCTGGGGACAACCTCCTACGAGCAGTACTTC
once,TRBJ1-5,TRBV4-1,TRBD1,CASSHWQGANQPQHF,TGCGCCAGCAGCCATTGGCAGGGGGCGAATCAGCCCCAGCATTTT
.,TRBJ1-3,TRBV9,.,CATQRGGASSGNTIYF,TGTGCCACCCAACGAGGGGGGGCGAGCTCTGGAAACACCATATATTTT
.,TRBJ1-4,TRBV9,TRBD1,CASSSLGQAEKLFF,TGTGCCAGCAGCTCTCTGGGACAGGCTGAAAAACTGTTTTTT
few,TRBJ2-6,TRBV18,TRBD2,CASSPRTRDAGGPTGANVLTF,TGTGCCAGCTCACCGCGGACTCGGGATGCGGGAGGGCCGACCGGGGCCAACGTCCTGACTTTC
.,TRBJ2-4,TRBV19,TRBD1,CASNDRENIQYF,TGTGCCAGTAACGACAGGGAAAACATTCAGTACTTC
.,TRBJ2-3,TRBV2,TRBD2,CASRGTSGGNTDTQYF,TGTGCCAGCAGGGGGACTAGCGGGGGGAACACAGATACGCAGTATTTT
.,TRBJ1-1,TRBV6-5,TRBD1,CASSPTWTGKVFAFF,TGTGCCAGCAGCCCTACCTGGACAGGCAAGGTATTCGCTTTCTTT
.,TRBJ1-2,TRBV29-1,TRBD1,CSVLTGGDYGYTF,TGCAGTGTCTTAACAGGGGGTGACTATGGCTACACCTTC
.,TRBJ2-7,TRBV27,.,CASSSLTRTAEQYF,TGTGCCAGCAGTTCCCTCACTAGGACAGCCGAGCAGTACTTC
few,TRBJ2-1,TRBV5-5,TRBD2,CATSIAGGPIEQFF,TGTGCCACCTCGATAGCGGGGGGGCCAATTGAGCAGTTCTTC
.,TRBJ1-5,TRBV5-6,.,CASKNRQVNQPQHF,TGTGCCAGCAAAAACAGACAGGTCAATCAGCCCCAGCATTTT
.,TRBJ2-7,TRBV18,.,CASSQGHLSTYEQYF,TGTGCCAGCTCACAGGGACACCTCTCAACCTACGAGCAGTACTTC
.,TRBJ2-3,TRBV2,TRBD2,CASSARTWGLADTQYF,TGTGCCAGCAGTGCTCGAACCTGGGGACTAGCAGATACGCAGTATTTT
.,TRBJ2-5,TRBV7-9,.,CASSLVSGGETQYF,TGTGCCAGCAGCTTAGTATCCGGGGGAGAGACCCAGTACTTC
.,TRBJ2-7,TRBV7-6,.,CASSVSPGTRPTWEQYF,TGTGCCAGCAGCGTAAGCCCCGGGACACGCCCTACTTGGGAGCAGTACTTC
.,TRBJ2-3,TRBV5-1,TRBD2,CASRTSGTDTQYF,TGCGCCAGCAGGACTAGCGGCACAGATACGCAGTATTTT
.,TRBJ1-1,TRBV6-1,TRBD1,CASSSRQGDTEAFF,TGTGCCAGCAGTTCCCGACAGGGGGACACTGAAGCTTTCTTT
.,TRBJ1-5,TRBV19,.,CASNYQALYSNQPQHF,TGTGCCAGTAATTACCAGGCCCTCTATAGCAATCAGCCCCAGCATTTT
.,TRBJ1-2,TRBV4-3,TRBD1,CASSQERGLGYTF,TGCGCCAGCAGCCAAGAGAGGGGGCTAGGCTACACCTTC
.,TRBJ1-6,TRBV27,TRBD1,CASRPGQRAPLHF,TGTGCCAGCAGACCGGGACAGAGAGCACCCCTCCACTTT
once,TRBJ1-4,TRBV4-1,.,CASSLTGLVGEKLFF,TGCGCCAGCAGCCTAACAGGGTTGGTGGGTGAAAAACTGTTTTTT
.,TRBJ2-5,TRBV2,.,CASMSEETQYF,TGTGCCAGCATGTCCGAAGAGACCCAGTACTTC